A selection of T cell receptor beta chains follows, all from one sample in a study of T cell responses to AZD1222 COVID-19 vaccine. Sequenced by immunoSEQ multiplex PCR; TCRdb stores in-frame clones only, minus some. The sample holds roughly 180,000 clones; approximately 94% are singletons and the top ten take approximately 9.6%. The source material was peripheral blood, sampled on day 0 of AZD1222 vaccination. Receptors originate from an adult in good health. Each CDR3 is given with its conserved first and last residue. A D gene is named only where the DNA matches it firmly. Clone size is not always given. Where it is, it says once, few, many or a class for expanded clones.

D: TRBD1
J: TRBJ2-5
size: NA
V: TRBV19
CDR3: CASSLQGGAETQYF

D: TRBD1
J: TRBJ1-2
size: NA
V: TRBV7-9
CDR3: CASSSSKPGTGVIGYTF

D: NA
J: TRBJ2-2
size: NA
V: TRBV3-1/TRBV3-2
CDR3: CASSQGLSLTGELFF

D: TRBD1
J: TRBJ1-1
size: NA
V: TRBV3-1/TRBV3-2
CDR3: CASNTGVNTEAFF

D: TRBD2
J: TRBJ2-5
size: once
V: TRBV29-1
CDR3: CSVASGRATRETQYF

D: TRBD1
J: TRBJ2-2
size: few
V: TRBV10-1
CDR3: CASSDRTGGYHGELFF

D: NA
J: TRBJ2-2
size: NA
V: TRBV7-7
CDR3: CASSTSATGELFF

D: TRBD2
J: TRBJ2-3
size: NA
V: TRBV28
CDR3: CASKRGTSLSDTQYF

D: NA
J: TRBJ2-1
size: NA
V: TRBV5-1
CDR3: CASGLIGTENEQFF

D: NA
J: TRBJ1-1
size: NA
V: TRBV28
CDR3: CASSSPRAAFF

D: TRBD1
J: TRBJ2-7
size: NA
V: TRBV6-5
CDR3: CASRGPGQRNEQYF

D: TRBD2
J: TRBJ2-1
size: NA
V: TRBV4-3
CDR3: CASSQGGFGSGRGSYNEQFF

D: NA
J: TRBJ1-5
size: NA
V: TRBV5-1
CDR3: CASSLASNQPQHF

D: NA
J: TRBJ2-3
size: NA
V: TRBV5-1
CDR3: CASSLSSGIPALDTQYF

D: NA
J: TRBJ1-1
size: NA
V: TRBV7-8
CDR3: CASSSRGWRRGNTEAFF

D: NA
J: TRBJ1-6
size: NA
V: TRBV19
CDR3: CASSSKVEAPLHF

D: NA
J: TRBJ2-7
size: NA
V: TRBV28
CDR3: CASRGYLYEQYF

D: TRBD2
J: TRBJ2-7
size: NA
V: TRBV5-1
CDR3: CASSHSGTDAYEQYF

D: TRBD1
J: TRBJ2-7
size: NA
V: TRBV6-5
CDR3: CASMSDRASYEQYF

D: NA
J: TRBJ2-7
size: NA
V: TRBV29-1
CDR3: CSVVSGATYEQYF

D: TRBD1
J: TRBJ2-7
size: NA
V: TRBV6-4
CDR3: CASSDDQTGGGYEQYF

D: NA
J: TRBJ1-4
size: NA
V: TRBV6-6
CDR3: CASSYSGTELFF

D: TRBD2
J: TRBJ2-1
size: NA
V: TRBV4-1
CDR3: CASTSPGLAGAYNEQFF

D: TRBD1
J: TRBJ2-6
size: NA
V: TRBV28
CDR3: CASRTKTGSGANVLTF

D: NA
J: TRBJ1-5
size: once
V: TRBV15
CDR3: CATSSGWFGGKPPQPQHF

D: TRBD1
J: TRBJ1-5
size: NA
V: TRBV24-1
CDR3: CATSLFPLRTGSNQPQHF